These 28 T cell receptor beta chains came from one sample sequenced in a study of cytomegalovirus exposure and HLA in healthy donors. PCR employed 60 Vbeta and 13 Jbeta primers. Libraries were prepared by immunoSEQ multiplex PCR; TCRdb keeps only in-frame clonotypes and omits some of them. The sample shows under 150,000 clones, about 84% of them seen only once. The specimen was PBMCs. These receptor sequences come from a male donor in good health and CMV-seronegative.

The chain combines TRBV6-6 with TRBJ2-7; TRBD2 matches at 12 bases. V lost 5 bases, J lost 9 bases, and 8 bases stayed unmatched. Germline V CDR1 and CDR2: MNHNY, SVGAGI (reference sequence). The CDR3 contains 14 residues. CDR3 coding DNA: TGTGCCAGCAGTCTGACTAGCGGGAGCTTCGTGCAGTACTTC. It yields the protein CASSLTSGSFVQYF.

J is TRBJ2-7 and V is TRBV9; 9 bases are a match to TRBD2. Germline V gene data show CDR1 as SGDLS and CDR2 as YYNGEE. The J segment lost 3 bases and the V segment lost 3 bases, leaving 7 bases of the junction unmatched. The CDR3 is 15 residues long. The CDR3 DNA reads TGTGCCAGCAGCGCAGAGGCAGCGGGAGGCTACGAGCAGTACTTC. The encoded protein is CASSAEAAGGYEQYF. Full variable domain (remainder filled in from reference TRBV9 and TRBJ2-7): DSGVTQTPKHLITATGQRVTLRCSPRSGDLSVYWYQQSLDQGLQFLIQYYNGEERAKGNILERFSAQQFPDLHSELNLSSLELGDSALYFCASSAEAAGGYEQYFGPGTRLTVT.

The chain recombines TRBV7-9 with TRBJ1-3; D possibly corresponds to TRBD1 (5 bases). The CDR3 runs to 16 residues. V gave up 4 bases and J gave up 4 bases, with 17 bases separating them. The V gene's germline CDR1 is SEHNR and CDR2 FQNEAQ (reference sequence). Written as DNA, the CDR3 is TGTGCCAGCAGCTCCCCCGGAGGGCAGGGAGGAAACACCATATATTTT. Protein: CASSSPGGQGGNTIYF.

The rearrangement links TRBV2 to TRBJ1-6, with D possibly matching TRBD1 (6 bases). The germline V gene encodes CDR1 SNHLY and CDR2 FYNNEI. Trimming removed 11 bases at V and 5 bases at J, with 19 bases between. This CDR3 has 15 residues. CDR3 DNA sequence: TGTGCCTCCGGAATAACAGGGCTGGATAATTCACCCCTCCACTTT. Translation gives CASGITGLDNSPLHF.

CDR3 sequence (DNA): TGTGCCAGTAGTACCCGGGACAGCGTCTGGACTAATGAAAAACTGTTTTTT. It is translated as CASSTRDSVWTNEKLFF. V is TRBV19 and J is TRBJ1-4, with TRBD1 matching over 7 bases. After removal of 4 bases from V and 2 bases from J, the junction contained 10 bases not matched to a gene. The CDR3 covers 17 residues. In germline, CDR1 is LNHDA, CDR2 SQIVND (reference sequence).

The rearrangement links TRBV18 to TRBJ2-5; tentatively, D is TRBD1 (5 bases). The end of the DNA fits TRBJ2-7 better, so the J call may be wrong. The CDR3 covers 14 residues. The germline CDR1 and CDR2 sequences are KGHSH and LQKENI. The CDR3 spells CASSPGAGTYEQYF. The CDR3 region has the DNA TGTGCCAGCTCACCAGGGGCCGGAACCTACGAGCAGTACTTC.

For the CDR3, the DNA is TGTGCCAGCAGCTTGGACAGGGGTCAGCCCCAGCATTTT. It yields the protein CASSLDRGQPQHF. The gene calls are TRBV7-3 and TRBJ1-5; 9 bases are a match to TRBD1. Germline V lookup: CDR1 SGHTA, CDR2 FQGTGA. With V trimmed by 3 bases and J by 6 bases, 0 bases remained unmatched. This CDR3 contains 13 residues.

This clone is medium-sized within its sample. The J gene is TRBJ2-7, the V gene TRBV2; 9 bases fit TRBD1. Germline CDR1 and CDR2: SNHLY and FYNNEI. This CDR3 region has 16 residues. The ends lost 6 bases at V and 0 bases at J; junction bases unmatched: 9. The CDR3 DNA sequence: TGTGCCAGCAGAGGGGACAGGGCGGGGCCCTCCTACGAGCAGTACTTC. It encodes CASRGDRAGPSYEQYF.

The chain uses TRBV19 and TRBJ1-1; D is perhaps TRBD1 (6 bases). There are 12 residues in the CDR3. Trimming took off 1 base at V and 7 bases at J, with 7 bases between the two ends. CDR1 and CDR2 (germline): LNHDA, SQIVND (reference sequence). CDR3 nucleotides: TGTGCCAGTAGTATAGCGGGACATGAAGCTTTCTTT. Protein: CASSIAGHEAFF.

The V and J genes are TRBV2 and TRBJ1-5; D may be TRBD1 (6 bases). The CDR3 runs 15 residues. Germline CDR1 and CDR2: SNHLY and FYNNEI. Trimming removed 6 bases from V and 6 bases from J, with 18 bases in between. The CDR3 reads CASREQGGSVQPQHF. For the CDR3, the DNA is TGTGCCAGCAGGGAACAGGGTGGTAGTGTTCAGCCCCAGCATTTT. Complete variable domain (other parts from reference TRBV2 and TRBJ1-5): EPEVTQTPSHQVTQMGQEVILRCVPISNHLYFYWYRQILGQKVEFLVSFYNNEISEKSEIFDDQFSVERPDGSNFTLKIRSTKLEDSAMYFCASREQGGSVQPQHFGDGTRLSIL.

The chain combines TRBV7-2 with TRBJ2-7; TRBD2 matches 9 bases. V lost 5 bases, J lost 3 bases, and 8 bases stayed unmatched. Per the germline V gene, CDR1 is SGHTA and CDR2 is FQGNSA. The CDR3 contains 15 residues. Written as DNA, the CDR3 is TGTGCCAGCAGCCACTCCGGGACTAGCTTCTACGAGCAGTACTTC. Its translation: CASSHSGTSFYEQYF.

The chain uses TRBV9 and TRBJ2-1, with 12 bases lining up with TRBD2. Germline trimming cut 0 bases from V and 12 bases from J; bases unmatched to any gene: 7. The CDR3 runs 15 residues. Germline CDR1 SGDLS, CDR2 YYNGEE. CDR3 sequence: CASSVGTSGVGSQFF. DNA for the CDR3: TGTGCCAGCAGCGTAGGGACTAGCGGGGTGGGATCGCAGTTCTTC.

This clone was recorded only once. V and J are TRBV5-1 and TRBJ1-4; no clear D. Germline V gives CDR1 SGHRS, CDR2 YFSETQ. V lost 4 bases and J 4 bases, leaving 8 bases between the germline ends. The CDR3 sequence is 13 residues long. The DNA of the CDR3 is TGCGCCAGCAGCCCCGGGATTAATGAAAAACTGTTTTTT. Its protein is CASSPGINEKLFF.

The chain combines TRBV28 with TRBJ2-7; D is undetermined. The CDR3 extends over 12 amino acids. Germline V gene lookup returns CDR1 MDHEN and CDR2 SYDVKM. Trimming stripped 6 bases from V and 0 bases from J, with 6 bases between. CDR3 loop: CASSSSSYEQYF. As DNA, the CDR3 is TGTGCCAGCAGCTCCAGCTCCTACGAGCAGTACTTC.

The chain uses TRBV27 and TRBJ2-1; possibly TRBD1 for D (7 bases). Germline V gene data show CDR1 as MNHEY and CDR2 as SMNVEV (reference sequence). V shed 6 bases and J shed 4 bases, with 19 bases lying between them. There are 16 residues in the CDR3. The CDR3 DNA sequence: TGTGCCAGCAGCCCCCGCGGCAGGGGGAGGTACAATGAGCAGTTCTTC. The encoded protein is CASSPRGRGRYNEQFF.

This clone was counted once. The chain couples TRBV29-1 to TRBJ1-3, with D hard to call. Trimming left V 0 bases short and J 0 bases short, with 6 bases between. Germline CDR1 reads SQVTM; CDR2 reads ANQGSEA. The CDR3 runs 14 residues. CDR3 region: CSVEEYPSGNTIYF. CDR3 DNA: TGCAGCGTTGAAGAGTATCCCTCTGGAAACACCATATATTTT.

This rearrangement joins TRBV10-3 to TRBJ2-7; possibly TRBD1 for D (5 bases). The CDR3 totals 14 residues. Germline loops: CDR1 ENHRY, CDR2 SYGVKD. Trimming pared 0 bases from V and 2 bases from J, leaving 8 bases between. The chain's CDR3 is CAISESAGPYEQYF. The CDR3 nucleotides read TGTGCCATCAGTGAGTCGGCAGGGCCCTACGAGCAGTACTTC.

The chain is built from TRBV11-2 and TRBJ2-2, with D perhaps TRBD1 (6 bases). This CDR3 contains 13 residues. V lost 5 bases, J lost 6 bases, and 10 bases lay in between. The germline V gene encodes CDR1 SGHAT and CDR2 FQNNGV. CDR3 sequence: CASSPRTAGELFF. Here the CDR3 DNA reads TGTGCCAGCAGCCCCCGGACAGCCGGGGAGCTGTTTTTT.

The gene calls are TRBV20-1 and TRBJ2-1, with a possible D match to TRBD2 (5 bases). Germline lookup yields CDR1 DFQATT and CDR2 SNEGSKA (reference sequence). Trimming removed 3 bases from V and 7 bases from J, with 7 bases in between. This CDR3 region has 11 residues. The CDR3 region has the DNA TGCAGTGCTAGCGGGGTTAATGAGCAGTTCTTC. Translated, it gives CSASGVNEQFF.

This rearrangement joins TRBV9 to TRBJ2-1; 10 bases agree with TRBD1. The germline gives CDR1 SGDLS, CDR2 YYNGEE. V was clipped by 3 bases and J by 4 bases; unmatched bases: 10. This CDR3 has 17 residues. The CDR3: CASSAPTGGSEYNEQFF. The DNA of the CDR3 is TGTGCCAGCAGCGCCCCGACAGGGGGCAGTGAGTACAATGAGCAGTTCTTC.

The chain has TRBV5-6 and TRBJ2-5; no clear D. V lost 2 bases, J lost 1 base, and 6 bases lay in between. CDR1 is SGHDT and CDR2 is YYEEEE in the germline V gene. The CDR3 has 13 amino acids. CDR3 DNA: TGTGCCAGCAGCTTCCCTTTCCAAGAGACCCAGTACTTC. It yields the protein CASSFPFQETQYF.

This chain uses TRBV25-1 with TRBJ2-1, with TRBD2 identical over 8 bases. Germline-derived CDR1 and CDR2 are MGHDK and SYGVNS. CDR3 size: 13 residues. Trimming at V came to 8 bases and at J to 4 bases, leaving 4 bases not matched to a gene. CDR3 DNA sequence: TGTGCCAGCGGGCCTAGCGGGTACAATGAGCAGTTCTTC. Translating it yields CASGPSGYNEQFF.

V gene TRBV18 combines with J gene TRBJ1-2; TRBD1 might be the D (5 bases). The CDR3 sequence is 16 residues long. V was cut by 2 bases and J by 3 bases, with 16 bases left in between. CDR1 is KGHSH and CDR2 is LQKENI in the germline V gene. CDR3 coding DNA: TGTGCCAGCTCACCAGGGCCAGCGGAGGGGCACTATGGCTACACCTTC. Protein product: CASSPGPAEGHYGYTF.

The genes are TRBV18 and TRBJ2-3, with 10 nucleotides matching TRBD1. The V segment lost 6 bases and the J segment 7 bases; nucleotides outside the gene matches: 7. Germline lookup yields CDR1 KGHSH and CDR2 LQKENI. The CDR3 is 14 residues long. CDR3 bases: TGTGCCAGCTCCCAGACAGGGGGCGACCATACGCAGTATTTT. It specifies CASSQTGGDHTQYF. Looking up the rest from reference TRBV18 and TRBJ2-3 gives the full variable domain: NAGVMQNPRHLVRRRGQEARLRCSPMKGHSHVYWYRQLPEEGLKFMVYLQKENIIDESGMPKERFSAEFPKEGPSILRIQQVVRGDSAAYFCASSQTGGDHTQYFGPGTRLTVL.

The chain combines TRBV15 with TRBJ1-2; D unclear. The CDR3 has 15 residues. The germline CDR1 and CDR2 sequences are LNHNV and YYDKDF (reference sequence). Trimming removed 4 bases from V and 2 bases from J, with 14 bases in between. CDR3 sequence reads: CATSTSGKENYGYTF. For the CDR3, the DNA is TGTGCCACCAGCACCTCAGGAAAGGAAAACTATGGCTACACCTTC.

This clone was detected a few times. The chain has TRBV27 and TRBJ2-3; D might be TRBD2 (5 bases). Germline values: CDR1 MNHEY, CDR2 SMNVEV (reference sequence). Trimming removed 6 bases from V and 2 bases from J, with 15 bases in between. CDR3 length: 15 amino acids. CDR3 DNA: TGTGCCAGCAGAGGATGGACGGAGGACACAGATACGCAGTATTTT. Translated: CASRGWTEDTDTQYF.

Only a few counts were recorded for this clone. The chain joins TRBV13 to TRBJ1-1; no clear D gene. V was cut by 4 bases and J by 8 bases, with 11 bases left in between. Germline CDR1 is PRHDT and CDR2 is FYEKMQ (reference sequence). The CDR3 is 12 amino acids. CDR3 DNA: TGTGCCAGCAGCTACCGACGGGAAGAAGCTTTCTTT. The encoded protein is CASSYRREEAFF.

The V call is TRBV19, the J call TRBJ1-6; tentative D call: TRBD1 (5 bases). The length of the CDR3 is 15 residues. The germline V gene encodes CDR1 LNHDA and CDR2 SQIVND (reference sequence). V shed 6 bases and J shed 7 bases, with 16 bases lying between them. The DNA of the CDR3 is TGTGCCAGTAGAGCCGACCGACAGATCAATTCACCCCTCCACTTT. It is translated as CASRADRQINSPLHF.